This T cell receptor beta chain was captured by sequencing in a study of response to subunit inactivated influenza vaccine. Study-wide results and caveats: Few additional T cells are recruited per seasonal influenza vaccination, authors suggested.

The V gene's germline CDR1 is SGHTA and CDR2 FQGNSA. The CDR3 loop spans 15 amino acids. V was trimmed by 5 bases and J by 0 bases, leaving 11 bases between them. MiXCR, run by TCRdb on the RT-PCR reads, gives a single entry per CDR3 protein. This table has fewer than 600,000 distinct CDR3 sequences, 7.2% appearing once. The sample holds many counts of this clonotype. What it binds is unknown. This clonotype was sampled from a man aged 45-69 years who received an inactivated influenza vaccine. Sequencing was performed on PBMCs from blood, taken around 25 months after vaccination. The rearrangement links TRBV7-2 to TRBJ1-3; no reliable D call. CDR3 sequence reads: CASSLGPSSGNTIYF. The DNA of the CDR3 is TGTGCCAGCAGCCTTGGGCCCAGCTCTGGAAACACCATATATTTT.